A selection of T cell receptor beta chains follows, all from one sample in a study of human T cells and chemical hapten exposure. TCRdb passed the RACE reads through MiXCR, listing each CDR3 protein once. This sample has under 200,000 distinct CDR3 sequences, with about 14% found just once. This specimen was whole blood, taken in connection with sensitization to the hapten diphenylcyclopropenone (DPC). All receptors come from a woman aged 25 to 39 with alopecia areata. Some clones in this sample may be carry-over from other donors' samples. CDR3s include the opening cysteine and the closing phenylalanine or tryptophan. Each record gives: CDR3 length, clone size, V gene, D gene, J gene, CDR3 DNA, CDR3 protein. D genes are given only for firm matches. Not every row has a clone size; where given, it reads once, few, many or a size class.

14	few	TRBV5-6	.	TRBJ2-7	TGTGCCAGCAGCTTTGGGAGACCCACCTACGAGCAGTACTTC	CASSFGRPTYEQYF
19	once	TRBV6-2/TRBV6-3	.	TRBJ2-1	TGTGCCAGCAGTTACCAAGCTAGCGAAGCGCCCAAAATCTACAATGAGCAGTTCTTC	CASSYQASEAPKIYNEQFF
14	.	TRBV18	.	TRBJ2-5	TGTGCCAGCTCACCACCGTTAGCGCAAGAGACCCAGTACTTC	CASSPPLAQETQYF
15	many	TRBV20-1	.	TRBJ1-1	TGCAGTGCTAGAGACTCGTTTGTACTAGACGCTGAAGCTTTCTTT	CSARDSFVLDAEAFF
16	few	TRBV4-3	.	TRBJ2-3	TGCGCCAGCAGCCAAGACACGGGCACGGGCACAGATACGCAGTATTTT	CASSQDTGTGTDTQYF
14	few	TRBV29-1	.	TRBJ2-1	TGCAGCGGGGAGCGGACCCGCTCCTACAATGAGCAGTTCTTC	CSGERTRSYNEQFF
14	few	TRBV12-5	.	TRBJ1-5	TGTGCTAGTGGGCAGGGGCATAGCAATCAGCCCCAGCATTTT	CASGQGHSNQPQHF
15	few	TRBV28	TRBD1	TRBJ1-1	TGTGCCAGCAGGCGACTGGGACAGATTAACACTGAAGCTTTCTTT	CASRRLGQINTEAFF
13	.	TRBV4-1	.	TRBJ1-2	TGCGCCAGCAGCCAAGGGCCAGGGGATGGCTACACCTTC	CASSQGPGDGYTF
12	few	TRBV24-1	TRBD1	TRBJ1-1	TGTGCCACCAGTGATGGACAGGGAGGAACTTTCTTT	CATSDGQGGTFF
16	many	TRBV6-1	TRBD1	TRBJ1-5	TGTGCCAGCAGTACCGGGACAGGTTATAGCAATCAGCCCCAGCATTTT	CASSTGTGYSNQPQHF
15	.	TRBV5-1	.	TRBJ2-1	TGCGCCAGCAGCTTGCAGGACGCCAGGGATAATGAGCAGTTCTTC	CASSLQDARDNEQFF
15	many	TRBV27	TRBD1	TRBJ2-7	TGTGCCAGCAGTTTAGGGACAGGGCATGCCTACGAGCAGTACTTC	CASSLGTGHAYEQYF
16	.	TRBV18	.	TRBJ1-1	TGTGCCAGCTCACCATCCGACGGTCGTACGAACACTGAAGCTTTCTTT	CASSPSDGRTNTEAFF
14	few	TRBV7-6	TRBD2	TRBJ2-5	TGTGCCAGCAGCCGCGGACTAGCAATGGAGACCCAGTACTTC	CASSRGLAMETQYF
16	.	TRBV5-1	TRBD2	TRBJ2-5	TGCGCCAGCAGCGGGGGGTCTAGCGGGGCCCAAGAGACCCAGTACTTC	CASSGGSSGAQETQYF
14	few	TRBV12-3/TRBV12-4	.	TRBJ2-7	TGTGCCAGCAGTTTAGCGGGGGACTCCTACGAGCAGTACTTC	CASSLAGDSYEQYF
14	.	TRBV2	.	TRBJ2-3	TGTGCCAGCAGCGTATCTGGGATTGCAGATACGCAGTATTTT	CASSVSGIADTQYF
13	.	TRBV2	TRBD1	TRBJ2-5	TGTGCCAGCAGTGAAGGGACAGGACAGACCCAGTACTTC	CASSEGTGQTQYF
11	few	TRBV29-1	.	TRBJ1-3	TGCAGCGTTGATTCTGGAAACACCATATATTTT	CSVDSGNTIYF
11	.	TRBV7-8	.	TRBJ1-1	TGTGCCAGCAGCTTATCGCACGAAGCTTTCTTT	CASSLSHEAFF
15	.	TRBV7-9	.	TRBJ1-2	TGTGCCAGCAGCTTAAGCCAGGACGGTGCGGCTGGCTACACCTTC	CASSLSQDGAAGYTF
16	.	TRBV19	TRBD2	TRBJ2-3	TGTACCAGTAGTATCCTAGCGGGAGGCACCACAGATACGCAGTATTTT	CTSSILAGGTTDTQYF
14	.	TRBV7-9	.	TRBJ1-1	TGTGGCAGCAGACCCTGGTCTGAGAACACTGAAGCTTTCTTT	CGSRPWSENTEAFF
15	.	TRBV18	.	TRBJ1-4	TGTGCCAGCTCACCAAGAGGCGGACCAAATGAAAAACTGTTTTTT	CASSPRGGPNEKLFF
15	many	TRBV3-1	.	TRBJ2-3	TGTGCCAGCAGACAAGAAAGGGGACCGAGGGATACGCAGTATTTT	CASRQERGPRDTQYF
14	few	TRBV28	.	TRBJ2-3	TGTGCCAGCAGTGGACAGAGACTCACAGATACGCAGTATTTT	CASSGQRLTDTQYF
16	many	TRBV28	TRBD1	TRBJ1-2	TGTGCCAGCAGTTCCTCCGGGACAGGCTTTAACTATGGCTACACCTTC	CASSSSGTGFNYGYTF
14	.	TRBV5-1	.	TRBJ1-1	TGCGCCAGCAGCCCGACAGCATGGGGCGGTGAAGCTTTCTTT	CASSPTAWGGEAFF
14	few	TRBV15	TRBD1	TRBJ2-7	TGTGCCACCGAAACCGGGACAGGGGCAAGGGAGCAGTACTTC	CATETGTGAREQYF
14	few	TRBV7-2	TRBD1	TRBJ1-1	TGTGCCAGCAGCCCCGCGGGCAGGGGGGACAAAGCTTTCTTT	CASSPAGRGDKAFF
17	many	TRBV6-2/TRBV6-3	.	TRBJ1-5	TGTGCCAGCAGTCACGCCAGTAAAGGGACCTTCAGACAGCCCCAGCATTTT	CASSHASKGTFRQPQHF
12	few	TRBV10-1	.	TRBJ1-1	TGCGCCAGCAGAAGGGCGAGTACTGAAGCTTTCTTT	CASRRASTEAFF
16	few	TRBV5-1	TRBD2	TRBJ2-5	TGCGCCAGCAGCACCGGGACTAGCGGGATTCGGAGGGACCAGTACTTC	CASSTGTSGIRRDQYF
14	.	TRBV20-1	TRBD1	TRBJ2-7	TGCAGTGCTCGTGCCGGGACAGCCGCCGCCGAGCAGTACTTC	CSARAGTAAAEQYF
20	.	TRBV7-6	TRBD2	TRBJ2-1	TGTGCCAGCAGCCCGAGGGGACTAGCCTTACTCGCTAGCTCCTACAATGAGCAGTTCTTC	CASSPRGLALLASSYNEQFF
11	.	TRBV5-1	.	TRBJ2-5	TGCGCCAGCAGCTATGAAGAGACCCAGTACTTC	CASSYEETQYF
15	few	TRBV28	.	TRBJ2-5	TGTGCCAGCAGTTTACGCCTTGGAGCAGTAGAGACCCAGTACTTC	CASSLRLGAVETQYF
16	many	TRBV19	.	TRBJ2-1	TGTGCCAGTAGTGCCTATGGGGGGTCATCCGACAATGAGCAGTTCTTC	CASSAYGGSSDNEQFF
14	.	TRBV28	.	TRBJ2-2	TGTGCCAGCAGCGACAGTAGGGGCACCGGGGAGCTGTTTTTT	CASSDSRGTGELFF
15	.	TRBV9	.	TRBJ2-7	TGTGCCAGCAGCGTAGGGGTCGGGGGCCCCTACGAGCAGTACTTC	CASSVGVGGPYEQYF
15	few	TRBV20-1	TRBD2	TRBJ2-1	TGCAGTGCCCTTAAACTAGCGGGAGGGGGCAATGAGCAGTTCTTC	CSALKLAGGGNEQFF
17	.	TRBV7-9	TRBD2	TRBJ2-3	TGTGCCAGCAGCTCCCCGGGACTAGCGGCGAGCTCAGATACGCAGTATTTT	CASSSPGLAASSDTQYF
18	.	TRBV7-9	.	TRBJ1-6	TGTGCCAGCAGCTTGACCCCGGGACAAAGCTCCTATAATTCACCCCTCCACTTT	CASSLTPGQSSYNSPLHF
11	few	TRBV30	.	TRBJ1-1	TGTGCCTGGACACGGAACACTGAAGCTTTCTTT	CAWTRNTEAFF